These 30 T cell receptor beta chains were all obtained from the same sample, sequenced in a study of shared clonotypes between healthy human individuals. The repertoire was sequenced with immunoSEQ multiplex PCR; TCRdb's copy has only in-frame clones and lacks some. The table records under 1,100,000 clones, 65% to 80% of them present only once. The specimen sequenced was memory CD4+ T cells sorted from blood. Subset in this sample: CD45RA-negative fraction. The receptors were gathered from a man between 18 and 35 years old in good health.

This clone was detected a few times. In DNA, the CDR3 is TGTGCCTGGAGGTTGACGGAGTACTATGGCTACACCTTC. The encoded protein is CAWRLTEYYGYTF. The rearrangement joins TRBV30 to TRBJ1-2, with D uncertain. CDR1 is GTSNPN, CDR2 SVGIG, per germline (reference sequence). This CDR3 has 13 residues. Trimming shortened V by 3 bases and J by 3 bases, and 11 bases separated the two germline ends.

The rearrangement joins TRBV25-1 to TRBJ1-1; 8 bases fit TRBD1. V was pared by 6 bases and J by 4 bases, with 7 bases of the junction left unmatched. Germline loops: CDR1 MGHDK, CDR2 SYGVNS. The CDR3 extends over 14 amino acids. This chain's CDR3 is CASRQTGESTEAFF. For the CDR3, the DNA is TGTGCCAGCAGGCAGACAGGGGAGTCCACTGAAGCTTTCTTT.

This clone was seen more than once but under ten times. The chain joins TRBV5-6 to TRBJ1-1, with a possible D match to TRBD1 (5 bases). The CDR3 has 16 amino acids. V dropped 4 bases and J dropped 1 base, with 17 bases sitting between them. Germline V gene sequence: CDR1 SGHDT, CDR2 YYEEEE. The CDR3 DNA is TGTGCCAGCAGCGGGGGGACTGCTTTTGGGAACACTGAAGCTTTCTTT. Its translation: CASSGGTAFGNTEAFF.

Here the CDR3 reads CASSSDKTYEQYF. As DNA, the CDR3 is TGTGCCAGTAGTTCGGACAAGACCTACGAGCAGTACTTC. This rearrangement joins TRBV19 to TRBJ2-7, with D perhaps TRBD1 (5 bases). Germline CDR1 LNHDA, CDR2 SQIVND (reference sequence). Trimming shortened V by 5 bases and J by 2 bases, and 10 bases separated the two germline ends. CDR3 length equals 13 residues.

The CDR3 DNA reads TGTGCCAGCAGCTTGGCCGGACTAGTGGTATCGGAGACCCAGTACTTC. Protein: CASSLAGLVVSETQYF. V is TRBV5-4 and J is TRBJ2-5; 7 nucleotides align to TRBD2. Germline V gene sequence: CDR1 SGHNT, CDR2 YYREEE (reference sequence). Trimming cost V 0 bases and J 5 bases; bases outside gene matches: 10. The CDR3 has 16 amino acids.

The chain has TRBV27 and TRBJ2-7; D is ambiguous. CDR1 and CDR2 (germline): MNHEY, SMNVEV (reference sequence). V was shortened by 5 bases and J by 0 bases, with 11 bases between the two germline ends. The CDR3 has 14 amino acids. The DNA for the CDR3 is TGTGCCAGCAGTCGGACCGCTAGCTCCTACGAGCAGTACTTC. This translates into CASSRTASSYEQYF.

V and J are TRBV7-9 and TRBJ1-3; 7 bases are a match to TRBD1. Germline CDR1 SEHNR, CDR2 FQNEAQ (reference sequence). The junction had 10 bases not matched to a gene; V was cut back by 5 bases and J by 6 bases. CDR3 size: 15 residues. The CDR3 DNA reads TGTGCCAGCAGCCCCGAGGGGGCCAACCTAAACACCATATATTTT. This codes for CASSPEGANLNTIYF.

This chain joins TRBV5-1 and TRBJ1-4, with D possibly being TRBD1 (5 bases). Trimming shortened V by 0 bases and J by 5 bases, and 11 bases separated the two germline ends. This CDR3 spans 15 amino acids. Germline V gene data show CDR1 as SGHRS and CDR2 as YFSETQ. CDR3 DNA sequence: TGCGCCAGCAGCTTGGGCGGGGACCCGAATGAAAAACTGTTTTTT. Its translation is CASSLGGDPNEKLFF.

V usage is TRBV4-3 and J usage is TRBJ2-7; either TRBD1 or TRBD2 may fit D (5 bases each). V dropped 5 bases and J dropped 0 bases, with 14 bases sitting between them. Per the germline V gene, CDR1 is LGHNA and CDR2 is YSLEER. CDR3 length: 15 amino acids. CDR3 sequence reads: CASSGPPGTSYEQYF. As DNA, the CDR3 is TGCGCCAGCAGCGGACCCCCCGGGACCTCCTACGAGCAGTACTTC.

The chain combines TRBV28 with TRBJ1-2; 9 positions match TRBD1. Germline V gene data show CDR1 as MDHEN and CDR2 as SYDVKM. The CDR3 is 14 residues long. The V and J ends lost 6 bases and 6 bases, in that order; junction bases with no gene match: 8. The CDR3 sequence is CASRPIDRGDGYTF. The CDR3 coding sequence is TGTGCCAGCAGGCCGATTGACAGGGGGGATGGCTACACCTTC.

The chain carries TRBV29-1 and TRBJ2-1; a weak D match, TRBD2 (5 bases). The CDR3 totals 16 residues. V lost 4 bases and J 0 bases, leaving 16 bases between the germline ends. Germline CDR1 reads SQVTM; CDR2 reads ANQGSEA. This CDR3 reads CSVVDGAASSYNEQFF. The CDR3 nucleotides are TGCAGCGTTGTAGATGGAGCGGCGAGCTCCTACAATGAGCAGTTCTTC.

V usage is TRBV5-1 and J usage is TRBJ2-1; the match to TRBD2 covers 14 bases. Germline V gene data show CDR1 as SGHRS and CDR2 as YFSETQ. The CDR3 loop spans 18 amino acids. J lost 2 bases, V lost 6 bases, and 10 bases had no gene match. This CDR3 is CASTLGLAGVKAYNEQFF. The DNA for the CDR3 is TGCGCCAGCACCCTGGGACTAGCGGGAGTAAAGGCCTACAATGAGCAGTTCTTC.

Only a few counts were recorded for this clone. The chain has TRBV5-6 and TRBJ1-4; 7 bases fit TRBD1. Germline values: CDR1 SGHDT, CDR2 YYEEEE. The ends lost 8 bases at V and 3 bases at J; junction bases unmatched: 10. The CDR3 is made up of 15 amino acids. CDR3 bases: TGTGCCAGTACTGCGAGGGGACAGTCTAATGAAAAACTGTTTTTT. It translates to CASTARGQSNEKLFF.

The chain uses TRBV7-9 and TRBJ2-3; 8 nucleotides line up with TRBD2. This CDR3 is 16 amino acids long. V lost 6 bases and J lost 2; bases outside the gene matches: 10. Germline V lookup: CDR1 SEHNR, CDR2 FQNEAQ (reference sequence). CDR3 region: CASSRGGGQNTDTQYF. In DNA form, the CDR3 reads TGTGCCAGCAGTAGGGGCGGGGGGCAGAACACAGATACGCAGTATTTT.

Turning to this clone: One end of the junction is discordant with germline, which a read error may explain. The chain couples TRBV7-7 to TRBJ2-1; maybe TRBD2 (5 bases). Looked up from germline, CDR1 is SSHAT and CDR2 is FNYEAQ (reference sequence). The CDR3 runs 15 residues. The CDR3 nucleotides read TGTGCTAGCAGCCCTTACCGGGGCTCCTACAATGAGCAGTTCTTC. This sequence encodes CASSPYRGSYNEQFF.

The V gene is TRBV4-1, the J gene TRBJ2-5, with D unclear. Trimming took 4 bases from V and 0 from J, leaving 15 bases between them. The CDR3 runs to 16 residues. The V gene's germline CDR1 is MGHRA and CDR2 YSYEKL. The CDR3 reads CASSRSPSGYQETQYF. Written as DNA, the CDR3 is TGCGCCAGCAGCCGCTCCCCTTCAGGATACCAAGAGACCCAGTACTTC.

The chain recombines TRBV5-5 with TRBJ1-1, with D uncertain. The CDR3 has 13 residues. Germline V CDR1 and CDR2: SGHKS, YYEKEE (reference sequence). V gave up 5 bases and J gave up 3 bases, with 11 bases separating them. The DNA of the CDR3 is TGTGCCAGCAGTCAAACTGCGGACACTGAAGCTTTCTTT. Translating gives CASSQTADTEAFF.

The chain carries TRBV5-1 and TRBJ2-7; no clear D. V was clipped by 1 base and J by 1 base, with 12 bases between them. Germline loops: CDR1 SGHRS, CDR2 YFSETQ. The CDR3 is 15 amino acids. CDR3 in DNA: TGCGCCAGCAGCTTGTCGGCAGGAGAATCCTACGAGCAGTACTTC. Amino acid sequence: CASSLSAGESYEQYF.

Written as DNA, the CDR3 is TGTGCCAGCAGGCACGACTCGGGTAATTCACCCCTCCACTTT. Residues: CASRHDSGNSPLHF. This chain uses TRBV28 with TRBJ1-6, with unresolved D. V lost 6 bases to trimming and J lost 6 bases, with 12 bases between them. The CDR3 spans 14 residues. Per the germline V gene, CDR1 is MDHEN and CDR2 is SYDVKM. The full variable domain, rest sourced from reference TRBV28 and TRBJ1-6, is DVKVTQSSRYLVKRTGEKVFLECVQDMDHENMFWYRQDPGLGLRLIYFSYDVKMKEKGDIPEGYSVSREKKERFSLILESASTNQTSMYLCASRHDSGNSPLHFGNGTRLTVT.

The V call is TRBV5-6, the J call TRBJ2-5; 7 nucleotides line up with TRBD2. CDR1 and CDR2 from the germline V gene are SGHDT and YYEEEE. The CDR3 spans 14 residues. V gave up 4 bases and J gave up 1 base; unmatched junction bases: 4. CDR3 sequence reads: CASSPGLVQETQYF. As DNA, the CDR3 is TGTGCCAGCAGCCCCGGACTAGTCCAAGAGACCCAGTACTTC.

The chain joins TRBV18 to TRBJ2-1; possible D gene TRBD1, 6 bases. Trimming shortened V by 0 bases and J by 5 bases, and 20 bases separated the two germline ends. The CDR3 sequence is 18 residues long. From germline, CDR1 is KGHSH and CDR2 LQKENI. The CDR3 protein is CASSPPDNRARLDNEQFF. As DNA, the CDR3 is TGTGCCAGCTCACCACCGGACAACAGGGCGAGGTTGGACAATGAGCAGTTCTTC.

The rearrangement links TRBV30 to TRBJ2-7; D perhaps matches TRBD2 (5 bases). The V gene's germline CDR1 is GTSNPN and CDR2 SVGIG (reference sequence). The CDR3 is 12 amino acids. Trimming cost V 4 bases and J 0 bases, with 7 bases left between them. For the CDR3, the DNA is TGTGCCTGGAAGGCGGGCTCCTACGAGCAGTACTTC. It specifies CAWKAGSYEQYF. Filled out from reference TRBV30 and TRBJ2-7, the complete variable domain reads SQTIHQWPATLVQPVGSPLSLECTVEGTSNPNLYWYRQAAGRGLQLLFYSVGIGQISSEVPQNLSASRPQDRQFILSSKKLLLSDSGFYLCAWKAGSYEQYFGPGTRLTVT.

The V gene is TRBV21-1, the J gene TRBJ2-2; the table's D call of TRBD2 was not tested on the DNA. TRBV21-1 is listed as a pseudogene. The CDR3 consists of 20 residues. The chain's CDR3 is CASSQIAGIPGRTNTGELFF. The CDR3 region has the DNA TGTGCCAGCAGCCAAATTGCGGGAATCCCAGGACGGACCAACACCGGGGAGCTGTTTTTT.

The V and J genes are TRBV6-1 and TRBJ1-5, with D perhaps matching TRBD1 (5 bases). The V gene lost 6 bases and the J gene lost 6 bases, with 12 bases spanning the gap. CDR1 and CDR2 from the germline V gene are MNHNS and SASEGT. The CDR3 runs 13 residues. CDR3 protein: CASRGGLSQPQHF. In nucleotides, the CDR3 is TGTGCCAGCAGGGGGGGGTTGAGTCAGCCCCAGCATTTT.

This sequence joins TRBV2 and TRBJ2-2, with 12 bases fitting TRBD2. The CDR3 loop spans 15 amino acids. Germline V gene lookup returns CDR1 SNHLY and CDR2 FYNNEI. J gave up 5 bases and V 6 bases, and 4 bases lay outside the gene matches. As DNA, the CDR3 is TGTGCCAGCAGACCTAGCGGGAGGGAGACCGGGGAGCTGTTTTTT. It codes for CASRPSGRETGELFF. Variable domain in full (rest from reference TRBV2 and TRBJ2-2): EPEVTQTPSHQVTQMGQEVILRCVPISNHLYFYWYRQILGQKVEFLVSFYNNEISEKSEIFDDQFSVERPDGSNFTLKIRSTKLEDSAMYFCASRPSGRETGELFFGEGSRLTVL.

This clone was observed a few times. J is TRBJ2-6 and V is TRBV7-2; TRBD1 agrees at 7 bases. V shed 7 bases, J shed 4 bases, and the junction held 7 bases outside the gene matches. Germline CDR1 reads SGHTA; CDR2 reads FQGNSA. The CDR3 spans 15 residues. This chain's CDR3 is CASTEEGAGANVLTF. As DNA, the CDR3 is TGTGCCAGCACCGAAGAGGGGGCCGGGGCCAACGTCCTGACTTTC.

This rearrangement joins TRBV29-1 to TRBJ2-7, with 9 bases matching TRBD1. The CDR3 loop spans 15 amino acids. V lost 4 bases and J lost 0; bases outside the gene matches: 7. The V gene's germline CDR1 is SQVTM and CDR2 ANQGSEA. CDR3 loop: CSVGPGGQGSYEQYF. The CDR3 nucleotides read TGCAGCGTTGGGCCAGGGGGACAGGGCTCCTACGAGCAGTACTTC.

This chain joins TRBV7-9 and TRBJ2-7; D not certain. V lost 1 base and J 3 bases, leaving 4 bases between the germline ends. Germline V gene sequence: CDR1 SEHNR, CDR2 FQNEAQ (reference sequence). This CDR3 spans 12 amino acids. The CDR3 sequence is CASSLVFYEQYF. The CDR3 DNA follows: TGTGCCAGCAGCTTAGTTTTCTACGAGCAGTACTTC. The entire variable domain, with the rest obtained from reference TRBV7-9 and TRBJ2-7, is as follows: DTGVSQNPRHKITKRGQNVTFRCDPISEHNRLYWYRQTLGQGPEFLTYFQNEAQLEKSRLLSDRFSAERPKGSFSTLEIQRTEQGDSAMYLCASSLVFYEQYFGPGTRLTVT.

V gene TRBV11-2 combines with J gene TRBJ2-3; D not certain. This CDR3 has 13 amino acids. Germline V gene lookup returns CDR1 SGHAT and CDR2 FQNNGV. Trimming removed 5 bases from V and 3 bases from J, with 9 bases in between. CDR3 sequence: CASSQSGTDTQYF. For the CDR3, the DNA is TGTGCCAGCAGCCAGTCGGGTACAGATACGCAGTATTTT.

The chain is built from TRBV29-1 and TRBJ1-2; the match to TRBD1 covers 8 bases. Germline values: CDR1 SQVTM, CDR2 ANQGSEA. V shed 3 bases and J 6 bases; nucleotides not matched to a gene: 6. The CDR3 is 13 amino acids. For the CDR3, the DNA is TGCAGCGTTGAGCCCCGGACAGGGCATGGCTACACCTTC. It specifies CSVEPRTGHGYTF.